The entry below gives a single TCR beta chain sequence along with its context. The sample is drawn from a study of blood T cell repertoires in COVID-19. Study-level background: Material from acute and convalescent COVID-19 was sourced from the United States, Italy and Spain. PBMCs, B-cell-depleted T cells, or T cells were the source of the cDNA or gDNA that made up the material.

Under the authors' procedure: It was from reference gene primer amplification that nucleated cell counts were estimated. Assay: immunoSEQ multiplex PCR; the TCRdb copy retains only in-frame clones and omits some. V and J calls plus clone size are reproduced from that table; the DNA served to infer D and trimming. This table has 95,000 to 150,000 clones, approximately 90% appearing once. Sequences were obtained from peripheral blood. The clonotype originates from a middle-aged man with acute or convalescent COVID-19.

Written as DNA, the CDR3 is TGTGCCAGCAGTTCGGGACAGGGTAATTCACCCCTCCACTTT. This gives the protein CASSSGQGNSPLHF. V and J are TRBV27 and TRBJ1-6; 9 nucleotides line up with TRBD1. The CDR3 consists of 14 residues. Germline V gene data show CDR1 as MNHEY and CDR2 as SMNVEV (reference sequence). J lost 6 bases, V lost 4 bases, and 1 base had no gene match.